The T cell receptor beta chain described here comes from a study of blood T cell repertoires in COVID-19. TCRdb keeps only in-frame clones here, not all; method: immunoSEQ multiplex PCR. The sample contains some 250,000 clones, approximately 83% of which appear only once. The CDR3 is 14 amino acids. Germline CDR1 is SGHVS and CDR2 is FQNEAQ. V was pared by 10 bases and J by 8 bases, with 12 bases of the junction left unmatched. This clone was counted a single time. The chain couples TRBV7-8 to TRBJ1-2; 11 bases line up with TRBD1. The sequencing sample was made of PBMCs or T cells enriched from blood (not recorded which). The receptor was derived from a woman in her 40s with acute COVID-19. The CDR3 spells CAIRTGGERVGYTF. The CDR3 DNA sequence: TGTGCCATCAGGACAGGGGGCGAGCGTGTGGGCTACACCTTC.